The 6 T cell receptor beta chains below all came from one sample that was sequenced in a study of blood T cell repertoires in COVID-19. This table comes from immunoSEQ multiplex PCR, and its TCRdb copy is limited to in-frame clones, with some not included. The data show about 400,000 clones, with nearly 90% seen just once and approximately 2.1% held by the top ten. The sequencing sample was made of PBMCs or T cells enriched from blood (not recorded which). Receptors were obtained from a middle-aged woman with acute COVID-19.

CDR3 DNA: TGCGCCAGCTTGGGGGAGGGGAGGCAGTACTTC. It encodes CASLGEGRQYF. The chain carries TRBV5-1 and TRBJ2-7; 7 positions match TRBD2. The ends lost 7 bases at V and 9 bases at J; junction bases unmatched: 7. The length of the CDR3 is 11 residues. The germline V gene has CDR1 SGHRS and CDR2 YFSETQ.

This chain connects TRBV24-1 to TRBJ1-4, with D possibly TRBD1 on 5 matching bases. This CDR3 is 17 amino acids long. V lost 4 bases and J lost 7, with 21 bases in between. Germline loops: CDR1 KGHDR, CDR2 SFDVKD. CDR3 amino acids: CATSDHDRGDGSEKLFF. CDR3 bases: TGTGCCACCAGTGACCACGACCGGGGGGATGGGAGTGAAAAACTGTTTTTT.

In this sample, this clone turned up once. This chain connects TRBV3-1 (or the pseudogene TRBV3-2) to TRBJ1-3; D ambiguous. The CDR3 extends over 15 amino acids. The ends were cut back, 3 bases at V and 0 bases at J, with 9 bases in the middle. Germline V gene lookup returns CDR1 LGHDT and CDR2 YNNKEL (reference sequence). In DNA form, the CDR3 reads TGTGCCAGCAGCCAGGAGAGCAACTCTGGAAACACCATATATTTT. Protein sequence: CASSQESNSGNTIYF.

This clone was seen many times. The J gene is TRBJ2-1, the V gene TRBV12-3 or TRBV12-4; TRBD2 aligns across 8 bases. Unmatched junction bases numbered 5, after V lost 6 bases and J lost 10 bases. This CDR3 is built from 12 residues. CDR3 sequence: CASRNIAGEQFF. CDR3 nucleotide sequence: TGTGCCAGCAGAAACATAGCGGGGGAGCAGTTCTTC.

This rearrangement joins TRBV29-1 to TRBJ2-3; D is ambiguous. The CDR3 has 14 amino acids. Trimming left V 6 bases short and J 9 bases short, with 22 bases between. CDR1 and CDR2 from the germline V gene are SQVTM and ANQGSEA. CDR3 DNA: TGCAGCGTCGAATCCCGGCCCTCTAGTGGCACGCAGTATTTT. Protein sequence: CSVESRPSSGTQYF.

The V gene is TRBV25-1, the J gene TRBJ2-1; 11 bases are a match to TRBD2. Germline V CDR1 and CDR2: MGHDK, SYGVNS. The CDR3 spans 17 residues. V trimming: 2 bases; J trimming: 4 bases; junction bases outside the gene matches: 7. In nucleotides, the CDR3 is TGTGCCAGCAGTGAAGGTAGCGGGGGGGCGATATACAATGAGCAGTTCTTC. As protein: CASSEGSGGAIYNEQFF.